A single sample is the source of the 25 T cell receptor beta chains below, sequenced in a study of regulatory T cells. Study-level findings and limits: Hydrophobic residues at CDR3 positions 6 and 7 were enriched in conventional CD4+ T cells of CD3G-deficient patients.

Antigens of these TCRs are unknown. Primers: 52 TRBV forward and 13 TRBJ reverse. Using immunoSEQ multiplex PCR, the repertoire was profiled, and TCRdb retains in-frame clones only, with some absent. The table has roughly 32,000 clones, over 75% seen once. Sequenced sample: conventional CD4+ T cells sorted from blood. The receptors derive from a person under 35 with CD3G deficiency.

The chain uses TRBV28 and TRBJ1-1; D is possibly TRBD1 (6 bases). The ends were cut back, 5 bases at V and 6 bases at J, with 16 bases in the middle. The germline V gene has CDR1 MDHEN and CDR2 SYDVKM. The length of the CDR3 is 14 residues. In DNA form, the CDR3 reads TGTGCCAGCAGTCCCCGGGGGGGCAGCGCTGAAGCTTTCTTT. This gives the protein CASSPRGGSAEAFF.

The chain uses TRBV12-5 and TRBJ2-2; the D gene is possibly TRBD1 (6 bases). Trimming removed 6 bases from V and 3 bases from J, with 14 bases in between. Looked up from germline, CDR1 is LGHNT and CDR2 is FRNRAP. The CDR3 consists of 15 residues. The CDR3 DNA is TGTGCTAGTGGCCCACAGGGCTCCGACACCGGGGAGCTGTTTTTT. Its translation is CASGPQGSDTGELFF.

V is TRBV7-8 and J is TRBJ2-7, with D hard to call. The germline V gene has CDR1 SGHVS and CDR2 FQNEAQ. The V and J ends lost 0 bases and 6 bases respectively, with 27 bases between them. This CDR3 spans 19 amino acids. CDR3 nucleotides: TGTGCCAGCAGCTTAGCTTCTACATTCGGACCCCGACGACACACCGAGCAGTACTTC. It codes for CASSLASTFGPRRHTEQYF.

The CDR3 loop is CASSQGSNYGYTF. In DNA form, the CDR3 reads TGCGCCAGCAGCCAGGGGTCAAACTATGGCTACACCTTC. This rearrangement joins TRBV5-1 to TRBJ1-2, with D perhaps matching TRBD1 (6 bases). V gave up 4 bases and J gave up 2 bases, with 9 bases separating them. Germline V gene lookup returns CDR1 SGHRS and CDR2 YFSETQ. The CDR3 contains 13 residues.

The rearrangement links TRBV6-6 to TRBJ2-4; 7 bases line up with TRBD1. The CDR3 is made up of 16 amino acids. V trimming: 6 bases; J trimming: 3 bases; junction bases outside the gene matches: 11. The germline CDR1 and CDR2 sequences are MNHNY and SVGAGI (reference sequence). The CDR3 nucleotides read TGTGCCAGCAGCCGCTCGGTGGGGACAGTCAAAAACATTCAGTACTTC. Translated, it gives CASSRSVGTVKNIQYF.

This CDR3 reads CASSLSTTSGGNEQFF. As DNA, the CDR3 is TGCGCCAGCAGCCTGAGTACGACTAGCGGGGGCAATGAGCAGTTCTTC. The gene calls are TRBV5-1 and TRBJ2-1; 12 bases align to TRBD2. The CDR3 is 16 residues long. Trimming at V came to 4 bases and at J to 6 bases, leaving 8 bases not matched to a gene. Germline V gene sequence: CDR1 SGHRS, CDR2 YFSETQ.

CDR3 protein: CASSFTGTENEKLFF. CDR3 sequence (DNA): TGCGCCAGCAGCTTTACCGGGACAGAAAATGAAAAACTGTTTTTT. This sequence joins TRBV5-1 and TRBJ1-4, with 7 positions matching TRBD1. The germline V gene has CDR1 SGHRS and CDR2 YFSETQ. The CDR3 has 15 amino acids. Trimming cost V 2 bases and J 5 bases; bases outside gene matches: 6. The entire variable domain, with the rest obtained from reference TRBV5-1 and TRBJ1-4, is as follows: KAGVTQTPRYLIKTRGQQVTLSCSPISGHRSVSWYQQTPGQGLQFLFEYFSETQRNKGNFPGRFSGRQFSNSRSEMNVSTLELGDSALYLCASSFTGTENEKLFFGSGTQLSVL.

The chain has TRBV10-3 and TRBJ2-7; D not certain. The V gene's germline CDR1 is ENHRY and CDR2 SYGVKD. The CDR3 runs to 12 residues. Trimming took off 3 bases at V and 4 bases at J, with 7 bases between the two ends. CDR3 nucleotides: TGTGCCATCAGTGATAGTAGTTACGAGCAGTACTTC. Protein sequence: CAISDSSYEQYF.

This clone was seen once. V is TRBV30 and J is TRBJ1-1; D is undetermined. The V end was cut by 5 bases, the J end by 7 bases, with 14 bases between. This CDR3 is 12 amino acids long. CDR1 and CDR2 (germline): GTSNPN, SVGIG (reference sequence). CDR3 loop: CAWGGAVNEAFF. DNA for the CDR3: TGTGCCTGGGGAGGAGCAGTGAATGAAGCTTTCTTT.

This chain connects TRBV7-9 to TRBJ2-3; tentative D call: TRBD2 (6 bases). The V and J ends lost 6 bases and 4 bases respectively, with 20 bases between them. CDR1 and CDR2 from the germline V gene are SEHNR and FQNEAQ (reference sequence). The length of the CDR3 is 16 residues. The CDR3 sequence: CASSLGFVGGADTQYF. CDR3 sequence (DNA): TGTGCCAGCAGTCTAGGATTCGTGGGAGGTGCAGATACGCAGTATTTT. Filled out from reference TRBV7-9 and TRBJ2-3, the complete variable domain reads DTGVSQNPRHKITKRGQNVTFRCDPISEHNRLYWYRQTLGQGPEFLTYFQNEAQLEKSRLLSDRFSAERPKGSFSTLEIQRTEQGDSAMYLCASSLGFVGGADTQYFGPGTRLTVL.

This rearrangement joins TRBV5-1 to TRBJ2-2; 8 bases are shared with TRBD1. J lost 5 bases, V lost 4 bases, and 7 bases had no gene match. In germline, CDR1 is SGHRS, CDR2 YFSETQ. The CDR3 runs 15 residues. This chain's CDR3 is CASSPGGAATGELFF. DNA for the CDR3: TGCGCCAGCAGCCCAGGGGGCGCGGCTACCGGGGAGCTGTTTTTT.

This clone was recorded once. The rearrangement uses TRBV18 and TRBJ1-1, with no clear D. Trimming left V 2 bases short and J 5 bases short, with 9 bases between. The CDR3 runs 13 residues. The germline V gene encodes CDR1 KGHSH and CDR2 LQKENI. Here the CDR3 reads CASSPNRGTEAFF. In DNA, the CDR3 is TGTGCCAGCTCACCAAACAGAGGGACTGAAGCTTTCTTT.

In DNA form, the CDR3 reads TGTGCCAGCAGTCCAATCGACAGGGTGAACACTGAAGCTTTCTTT. This translates into CASSPIDRVNTEAFF. The chain couples TRBV28 to TRBJ1-1, with TRBD1 identical over 7 bases. V lost 5 bases and J lost 0; bases outside the gene matches: 6. Germline-derived CDR1 and CDR2 are MDHEN and SYDVKM. The CDR3 is 15 amino acids.

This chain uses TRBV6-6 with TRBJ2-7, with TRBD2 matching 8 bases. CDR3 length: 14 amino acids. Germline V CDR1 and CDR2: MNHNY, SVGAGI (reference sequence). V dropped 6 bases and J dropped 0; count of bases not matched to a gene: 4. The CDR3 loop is CASSFTSGSYEQYF. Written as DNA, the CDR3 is TGTGCCAGCAGCTTTACTAGCGGCTCCTACGAGCAGTACTTC.

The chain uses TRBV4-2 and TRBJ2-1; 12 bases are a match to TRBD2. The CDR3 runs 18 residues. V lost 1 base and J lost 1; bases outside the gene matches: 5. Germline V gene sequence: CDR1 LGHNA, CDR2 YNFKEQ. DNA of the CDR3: TGTGCCAGCAGCCAAGGCGGGACTAGCGGGCCTTCCTACAATGAGCAGTTCTTC. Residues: CASSQGGTSGPSYNEQFF.

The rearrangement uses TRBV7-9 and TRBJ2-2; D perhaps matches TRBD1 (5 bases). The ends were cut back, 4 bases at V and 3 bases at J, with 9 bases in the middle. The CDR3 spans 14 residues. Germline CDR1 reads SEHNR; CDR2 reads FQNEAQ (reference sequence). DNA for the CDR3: TGTGCCAGCAGCTCCCTCAGGGACACCGGGGAGCTGTTTTTT. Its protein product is CASSSLRDTGELFF.

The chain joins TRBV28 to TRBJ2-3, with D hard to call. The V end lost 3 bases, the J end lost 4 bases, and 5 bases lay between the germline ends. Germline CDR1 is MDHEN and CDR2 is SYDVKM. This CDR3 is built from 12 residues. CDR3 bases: TGTGCCAGCAGTTTGAACGCAGATACGCAGTATTTT. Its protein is CASSLNADTQYF.

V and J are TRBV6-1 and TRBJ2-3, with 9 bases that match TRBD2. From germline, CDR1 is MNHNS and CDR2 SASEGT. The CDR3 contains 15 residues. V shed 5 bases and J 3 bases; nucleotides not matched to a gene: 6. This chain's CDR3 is CASSLAGDLTDTQYF. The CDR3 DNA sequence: TGTGCCAGCAGTTTAGCGGGAGATCTAACAGATACGCAGTATTTT.

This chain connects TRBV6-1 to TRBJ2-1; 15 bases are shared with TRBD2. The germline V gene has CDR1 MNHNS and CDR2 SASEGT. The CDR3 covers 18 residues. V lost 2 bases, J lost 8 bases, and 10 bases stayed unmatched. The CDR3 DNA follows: TGTGCCAGCAGTGAAAACCCGGGACTAGCGGGGGGTGGGGATGAGCAGTTCTTC. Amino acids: CASSENPGLAGGGDEQFF.

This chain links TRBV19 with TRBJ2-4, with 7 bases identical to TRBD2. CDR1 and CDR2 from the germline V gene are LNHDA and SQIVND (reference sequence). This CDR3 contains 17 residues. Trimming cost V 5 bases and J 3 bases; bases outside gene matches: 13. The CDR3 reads CASSRAFGGSGKNIQYF. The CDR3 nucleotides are TGTGCCAGTAGTCGGGCGTTCGGGGGGAGCGGCAAAAACATTCAGTACTTC.

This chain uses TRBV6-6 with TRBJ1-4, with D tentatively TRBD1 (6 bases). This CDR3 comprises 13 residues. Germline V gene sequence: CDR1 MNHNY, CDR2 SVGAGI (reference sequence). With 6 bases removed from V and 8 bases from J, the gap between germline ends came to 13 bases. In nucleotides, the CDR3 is TGTGCCAGCAGAGGATCGGGGGCGGAAAAACTGTTTTTT. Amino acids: CASRGSGAEKLFF.

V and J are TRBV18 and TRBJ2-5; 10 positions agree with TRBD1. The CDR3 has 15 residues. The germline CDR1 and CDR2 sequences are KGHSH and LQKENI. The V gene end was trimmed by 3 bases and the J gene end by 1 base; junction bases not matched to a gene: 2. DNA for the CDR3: TGTGCCAGCTCACCGGGACAGGGGATCCAAGAGACCCAGTACTTC. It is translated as CASSPGQGIQETQYF.

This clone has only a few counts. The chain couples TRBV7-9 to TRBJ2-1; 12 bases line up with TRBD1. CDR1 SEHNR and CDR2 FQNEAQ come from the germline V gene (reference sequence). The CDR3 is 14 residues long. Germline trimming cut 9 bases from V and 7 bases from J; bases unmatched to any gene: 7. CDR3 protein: CASAGTGGWNEQFF. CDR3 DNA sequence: TGTGCCAGTGCCGGGACAGGGGGCTGGAATGAGCAGTTCTTC. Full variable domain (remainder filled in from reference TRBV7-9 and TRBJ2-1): DTGVSQNPRHKITKRGQNVTFRCDPISEHNRLYWYRQTLGQGPEFLTYFQNEAQLEKSRLLSDRFSAERPKGSFSTLEIQRTEQGDSAMYLCASAGTGGWNEQFFGPGTRLTVL.

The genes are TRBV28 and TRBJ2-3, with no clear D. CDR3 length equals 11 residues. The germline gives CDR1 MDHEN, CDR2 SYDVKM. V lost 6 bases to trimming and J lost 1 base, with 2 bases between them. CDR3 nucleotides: TGTGCCAGCAGGGGCACAGATACGCAGTATTTT. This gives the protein CASRGTDTQYF.

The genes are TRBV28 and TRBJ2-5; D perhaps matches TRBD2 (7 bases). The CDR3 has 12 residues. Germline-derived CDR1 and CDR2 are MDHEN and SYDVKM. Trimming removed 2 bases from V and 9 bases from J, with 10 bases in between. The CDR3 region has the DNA TGTGCCAGCAGTTTAGGAGGGGGGGCCCAGTACTTC. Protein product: CASSLGGGAQYF.